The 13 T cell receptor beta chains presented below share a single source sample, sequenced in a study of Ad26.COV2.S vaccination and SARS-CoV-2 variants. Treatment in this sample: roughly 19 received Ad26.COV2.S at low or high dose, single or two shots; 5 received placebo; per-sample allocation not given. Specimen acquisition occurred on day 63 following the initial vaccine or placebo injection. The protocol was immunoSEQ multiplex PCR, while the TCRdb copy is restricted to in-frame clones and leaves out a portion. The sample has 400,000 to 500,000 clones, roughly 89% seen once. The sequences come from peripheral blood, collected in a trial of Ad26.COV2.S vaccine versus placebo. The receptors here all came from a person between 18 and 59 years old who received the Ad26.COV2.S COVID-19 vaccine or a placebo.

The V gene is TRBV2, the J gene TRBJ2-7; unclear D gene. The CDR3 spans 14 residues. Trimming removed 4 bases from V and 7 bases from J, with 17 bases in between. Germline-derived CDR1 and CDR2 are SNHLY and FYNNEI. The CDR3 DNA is TGTGCCAGCAGTGCGCCCCCCGACCCCGGAGAGCAGTACGTC. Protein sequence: CASSAPPDPGEQYV.

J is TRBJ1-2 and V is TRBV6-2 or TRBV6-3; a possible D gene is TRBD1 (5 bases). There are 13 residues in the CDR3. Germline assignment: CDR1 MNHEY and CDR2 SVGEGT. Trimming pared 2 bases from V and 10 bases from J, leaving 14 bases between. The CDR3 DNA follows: TGTGCCAGCAGTTACCTGCGGCAGGACACCTACACCTTC. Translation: CASSYLRQDTYTF.

CDR3 sequence (DNA): TGTGCCAGTAGTACCCGGACAGGGGGTGTCTATGGCTACACCTTC. Its translation: CASSTRTGGVYGYTF. The V and J genes are TRBV19 and TRBJ1-2; 10 nucleotides agree with TRBD1. Unmatched junction bases numbered 6, after V lost 4 bases and J lost 4 bases. Germline loops: CDR1 LNHDA, CDR2 SQIVND (reference sequence). CDR3 size: 15 residues. Full variable domain (rest looked up from reference TRBV19 and TRBJ1-2): DGGITQSPKYLFRKEGQNVTLSCEQNLNHDAMYWYRQDPGQGLRLIYYSQIVNDFQKGDIAEGYSVSREKKESFPLTVTSAQKNPTAFYLCASSTRTGGVYGYTFGSGTRLTVV.

In nucleotides, the CDR3 is TGTGCCAGCAGTTACAGGCTAGCGGACACAGATACGCAGTATTTT. Protein product: CASSYRLADTDTQYF. The chain couples TRBV6-5 to TRBJ2-3; 7 nucleotides line up with TRBD2. V lost 2 bases to trimming and J lost 2 bases; unmatched junction nucleotides: 4. The CDR3 loop spans 15 amino acids. The germline V gene encodes CDR1 MNHEY and CDR2 SVGAGI.

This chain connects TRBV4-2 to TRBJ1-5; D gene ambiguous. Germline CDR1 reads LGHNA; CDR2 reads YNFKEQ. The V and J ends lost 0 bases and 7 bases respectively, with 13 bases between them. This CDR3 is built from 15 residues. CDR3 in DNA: TGTGCCAGCAGCCAAGATAAACGGGTATGGCAGCCCCAGCATTTT. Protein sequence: CASSQDKRVWQPQHF.

CDR3 DNA: TGTGCCAGCAGATTGGGGTTGACGATCACAGATACGCAGTATTTT. Amino acid sequence: CASRLGLTITDTQYF. The rearrangement joins TRBV6-5 to TRBJ2-3; unclear D gene. Germline lookup yields CDR1 MNHEY and CDR2 SVGAGI. With 6 bases removed from V and 2 bases from J, the gap between germline ends came to 15 bases. The CDR3 runs 15 residues.

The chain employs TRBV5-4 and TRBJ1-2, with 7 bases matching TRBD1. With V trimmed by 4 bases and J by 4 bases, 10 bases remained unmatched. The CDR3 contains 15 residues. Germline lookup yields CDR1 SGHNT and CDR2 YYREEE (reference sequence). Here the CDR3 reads CASSRSTDRSYGYTF. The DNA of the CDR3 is TGTGCCAGCAGCCGATCTACGGACAGGTCCTATGGCTACACCTTC. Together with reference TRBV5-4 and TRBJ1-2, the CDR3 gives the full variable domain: ETGVTQSPTHLIKTRGQQVTLRCSSQSGHNTVSWYQQALGQGPQFIFQYYREEENGRGNFPPRFSGLQFPNYSSELNVNALELDDSALYLCASSRSTDRSYGYTFGSGTRLTVV.

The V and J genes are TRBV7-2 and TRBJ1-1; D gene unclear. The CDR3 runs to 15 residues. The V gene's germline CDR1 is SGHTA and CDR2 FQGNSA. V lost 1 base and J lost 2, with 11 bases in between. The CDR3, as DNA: TGTGCCAGCAGCTTAGTTTGGGGAGCTAACACTGAAGCTTTCTTT. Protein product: CASSLVWGANTEAFF.

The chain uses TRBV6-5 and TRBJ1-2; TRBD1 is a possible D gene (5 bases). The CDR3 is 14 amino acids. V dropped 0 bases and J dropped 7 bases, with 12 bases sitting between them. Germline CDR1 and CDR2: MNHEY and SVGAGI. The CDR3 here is CASSYSAREGGYTF. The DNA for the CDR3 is TGTGCCAGCAGTTACTCGGCCAGGGAGGGTGGCTACACCTTC.

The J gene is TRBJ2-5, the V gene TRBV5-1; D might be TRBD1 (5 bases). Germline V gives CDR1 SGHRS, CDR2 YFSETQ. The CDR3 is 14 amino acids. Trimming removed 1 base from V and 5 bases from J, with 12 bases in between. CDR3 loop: CASSLSAGMETQYF. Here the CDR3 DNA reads TGCGCCAGCAGCTTGTCCGCAGGGATGGAGACCCAGTACTTC.

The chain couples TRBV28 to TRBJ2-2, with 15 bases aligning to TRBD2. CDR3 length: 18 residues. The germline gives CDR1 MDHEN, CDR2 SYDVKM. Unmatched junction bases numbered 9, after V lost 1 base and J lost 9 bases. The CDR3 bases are TGTGCCAGCAGTTTATTTCCTACCGGGACTAGCGGGAGGCGGGAGCTGTTTTTT. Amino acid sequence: CASSLFPTGTSGRRELFF. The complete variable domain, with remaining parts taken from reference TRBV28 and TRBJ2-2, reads DVKVTQSSRYLVKRTGEKVFLECVQDMDHENMFWYRQDPGLGLRLIYFSYDVKMKEKGDIPEGYSVSREKKERFSLILESASTNQTSMYLCASSLFPTGTSGRRELFFGEGSRLTVL.

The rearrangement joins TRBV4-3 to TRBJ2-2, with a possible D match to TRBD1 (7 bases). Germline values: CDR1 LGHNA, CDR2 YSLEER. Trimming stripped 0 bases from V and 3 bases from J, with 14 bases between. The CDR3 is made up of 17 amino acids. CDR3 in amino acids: CASSQDLEGAYTGELFF. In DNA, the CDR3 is TGCGCCAGCAGCCAAGATCTGGAGGGGGCTTACACCGGGGAGCTGTTTTTT.

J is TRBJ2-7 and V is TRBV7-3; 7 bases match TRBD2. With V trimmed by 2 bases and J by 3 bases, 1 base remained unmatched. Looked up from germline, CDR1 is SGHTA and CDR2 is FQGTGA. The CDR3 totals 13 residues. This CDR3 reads CASSLQRGYEQYV. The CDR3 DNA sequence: TGTGCCAGCAGCTTACAGCGGGGCTACGAGCAGTACGTC.